This T cell receptor (beta chain) stems from a study of shared clonotypes between healthy human individuals. Only in-frame clones appear in the TCRdb table, and some are missing; sequencing was by immunoSEQ multiplex PCR. The table has some 2 million clones, about 95% seen once. Deletions cut 0 bases from V and 10 bases from J, with 15 bases between. Per the germline V gene, CDR1 is SEHNR and CDR2 is FQNEAQ (reference sequence). The CDR3 has 15 residues. The naive CD8 subset, CD45RO-negative cells positively selected for CCR7, excluded terminally differentiated effector memory CD45RA+ cells. This clonotype was obtained from a man between 18 and 29 years old in good health. This chain joins TRBV7-9 and TRBJ1-4; possible D gene TRBD1, 5 bases. Sequencing input: naive CD8+ T cells sorted from blood. CDR3 region: CASSLADSAGGKLFF. CDR3 sequence (DNA): TGTGCCAGCAGCTTAGCCGACAGCGCGGGGGGAAAACTGTTTTTT. Looking up the rest from reference TRBV7-9 and TRBJ1-4 gives the full variable domain: DTGVSQNPRHKITKRGQNVTFRCDPISEHNRLYWYRQTLGQGPEFLTYFQNEAQLEKSRLLSDRFSAERPKGSFSTLEIQRTEQGDSAMYLCASSLADSAGGKLFFGSGTQLSVL.